Listed here are 21 T cell receptor beta chains from one sample, sequenced in a study of cytomegalovirus exposure and HLA in healthy donors. The PCR contained 60 Vbeta and 13 Jbeta primers. Profiling relied on immunoSEQ multiplex PCR, and the TCRdb table lists in-frame clones only, not all of them. The sample gives about 160,000 clones, 65% to 85% of which show up once; around 6.6% is in the top ten. The sample comprised PBMCs. The source is a male donor in good health and CMV-seropositive.

The rearrangement links TRBV19 to TRBJ2-1; D may be TRBD2 (6 bases). V was clipped by 4 bases and J by 4 bases, with 11 bases between them. The CDR3 runs to 14 residues. CDR1 and CDR2 from the germline V gene are LNHDA and SQIVND (reference sequence). CDR3 DNA sequence: TGTGCCAGTAGTAATCGCGGGATATACAATGAGCAGTTCTTC. This encodes CASSNRGIYNEQFF. Based on the CDR3 plus reference TRBV19 and TRBJ2-1, the full variable domain is DGGITQSPKYLFRKEGQNVTLSCEQNLNHDAMYWYRQDPGQGLRLIYYSQIVNDFQKGDIAEGYSVSREKKESFPLTVTSAQKNPTAFYLCASSNRGIYNEQFFGPGTRLTVL.

This clone was counted once. The J gene is TRBJ2-2, the V gene TRBV28, with 14 bases lining up with TRBD2. CDR3 length: 16 residues. With V trimmed by 4 bases and J by 8 bases, 6 bases remained unmatched. Germline V gene data show CDR1 as MDHEN and CDR2 as SYDVKM. This CDR3 is CASSYRTSGGLGELFF. CDR3 DNA: TGTGCCAGCAGTTACCGGACTAGCGGGGGGCTGGGGGAGCTGTTTTTT.

The chain links TRBV7-2 to TRBJ2-5; D unresolved. The V gene lost 3 bases and the J gene lost 5 bases, with 10 bases spanning the gap. The CDR3 runs 13 residues. Germline CDR1 and CDR2: SGHTA and FQGNSA. CDR3 in DNA: TGTGCCAGCAGCTTTAATAGCATGGAGACCCAGTACTTC. Translation gives CASSFNSMETQYF.

This chain links TRBV30 with TRBJ2-7; TRBD1 matches at 7 bases. This CDR3 spans 15 amino acids. Germline V gene lookup returns CDR1 GTSNPN and CDR2 SVGIG (reference sequence). The V gene end was trimmed by 5 bases and the J gene end by 3 bases; junction bases not matched to a gene: 13. The CDR3 DNA sequence: TGTGCCTGGGCCTACAGGGGCACTGCGGGCTACGAGCAGTACTTC. Protein: CAWAYRGTAGYEQYF.

The genes are TRBV7-9 and TRBJ2-7; D unresolved. Trimming left V 3 bases short and J 0 bases short, with 9 bases between. Per the germline V gene, CDR1 is SEHNR and CDR2 is FQNEAQ (reference sequence). This CDR3 is built from 14 residues. The CDR3 sequence is CASSFSENSYEQYF. In DNA form, the CDR3 reads TGTGCCAGCAGCTTCAGCGAGAACTCCTACGAGCAGTACTTC. Combining the CDR3 with reference TRBV7-9 and TRBJ2-7 gives the whole variable domain DTGVSQNPRHKITKRGQNVTFRCDPISEHNRLYWYRQTLGQGPEFLTYFQNEAQLEKSRLLSDRFSAERPKGSFSTLEIQRTEQGDSAMYLCASSFSENSYEQYFGPGTRLTVT.

The rearrangement joins TRBV4-2 to TRBJ2-7; D is possibly TRBD2 (5 bases). Germline V gives CDR1 LGHNA, CDR2 YNFKEQ. CDR3 length: 15 amino acids. V lost 0 bases and J 2 bases, leaving 11 bases between the germline ends. The CDR3 DNA reads TGTGCCAGCAGCCAAGAGTGGACTCCTGCCTACGAGCAGTACTTC. Translated, it gives CASSQEWTPAYEQYF.

The chain has TRBV27 and TRBJ2-4; TRBD2 matches 10 bases. The CDR3 is made up of 13 amino acids. Per the germline V gene, CDR1 is MNHEY and CDR2 is SMNVEV (reference sequence). V shed 5 bases and J 8 bases; nucleotides not matched to a gene: 3. CDR3 coding DNA: TGTGCCAGCAGTCTCGGACTAGCGGACATTCAGTACTTC. Translated: CASSLGLADIQYF.

This chain links TRBV14 with TRBJ2-2, with TRBD1 matching over 11 bases. The J segment lost 7 bases and the V segment lost 5 bases, leaving 6 bases of the junction unmatched. The CDR3 sequence is 15 residues long. Looked up from germline, CDR1 is SGHDN and CDR2 is FVKESK. For the CDR3, the DNA is TGTGCCAGCAGCTGGGACAGGGGGATCGTCGGGGAGCTGTTTTTT. Translating gives CASSWDRGIVGELFF.

The chain carries TRBV14 and TRBJ2-7; tentatively, D is TRBD2 (5 bases). CDR1 is SGHDN, CDR2 FVKESK, per germline. This CDR3 has 16 residues. V was trimmed by 2 bases and J by 1 base, leaving 15 bases between them. The CDR3 loop reads CASSQWSGGGSYEQYF. CDR3 bases: TGTGCCAGCAGCCAATGGTCTGGAGGTGGTTCCTACGAGCAGTACTTC.

The chain combines TRBV11-1 with TRBJ2-7; no definite D call. The CDR3 length is 13 residues. Trimming took off 3 bases at V and 6 bases at J, with 12 bases between the two ends. The germline V gene encodes CDR1 SGHAT and CDR2 FQDESV (reference sequence). CDR3 nucleotides: TGTGCCAGCAGCTTTGAAGTAGCTCTCGAGCAGTACTTC. This sequence encodes CASSFEVALEQYF.

V and J are TRBV18 and TRBJ2-2; D is perhaps TRBD2 (6 bases). The CDR3 extends over 14 amino acids. V lost 9 bases and J 4 bases, leaving 15 bases between the germline ends. CDR1 KGHSH and CDR2 LQKENI come from the germline V gene. For the CDR3, the DNA is TGTGCCAGTAAGTTAGCGGTCGGCACCGGGGAGCTGTTTTTT. Protein product: CASKLAVGTGELFF.

The V and J genes are TRBV4-3 and TRBJ2-3, with D unresolved. The CDR3 contains 8 residues. Germline V gene data show CDR1 as LGHNA and CDR2 as YSLEER. The V end lost 4 bases, the J end lost 13 bases, and 3 bases lay between the germline ends. The CDR3 is CASSPEYF. The CDR3 DNA follows: TGCGCCAGCAGCCCGGAGTATTTT.

The chain uses TRBV13 and TRBJ2-3; 8 bases fit TRBD1. The CDR3 is made up of 16 amino acids. Trimming at V came to 5 bases and at J to 3 bases, leaving 10 bases not matched to a gene. Germline V CDR1 and CDR2: PRHDT, FYEKMQ (reference sequence). Written as DNA, the CDR3 is TGTGCCAGCAGCCCGACAGGGGAACTTGGGACAGATACGCAGTATTTT. Protein sequence: CASSPTGELGTDTQYF.

This clone was counted between two and nine times. The chain uses TRBV14 and TRBJ2-3, with 9 positions matching TRBD2. Germline trimming cut 2 bases from V and 4 bases from J; bases unmatched to any gene: 19. Per the germline V gene, CDR1 is SGHDN and CDR2 is FVKESK. CDR3 length: 20 amino acids. The chain's CDR3 is CASSQYNVLAAGGPADTQYF. CDR3 bases: TGTGCCAGCAGCCAATACAACGTCCTCGCGGCGGGAGGGCCCGCAGATACGCAGTATTTT.

The V and J genes are TRBV11-1 and TRBJ2-7, with D hard to call. The CDR3 spans 11 residues. The V gene's germline CDR1 is SGHAT and CDR2 FQDESV (reference sequence). V gave up 4 bases and J gave up 2 bases, with 3 bases separating them. CDR3 nucleotides: TGTGCCAGCAGCTCTACCTACGAGCAGTACTTC. Protein sequence: CASSSTYEQYF.

This clone was counted between two and nine times. The chain uses TRBV4-1 and TRBJ1-2, with D maybe TRBD1 (5 bases). The V end lost 1 base, the J end lost 8 bases, and 11 bases lay between the germline ends. The CDR3 covers 13 residues. Looked up from germline, CDR1 is MGHRA and CDR2 is YSYEKL. DNA for the CDR3: TGCGCCAGCAGCCAAGTTTGGGGGGAGGGCTACACCTTC. The encoded protein is CASSQVWGEGYTF.

About this clone: One junction end does not reproduce the germline sequence, and a read error may be involved. This rearrangement joins TRBV6-5 to TRBJ2-2, with D uncertain. The CDR3 is 15 amino acids. Germline V gene data show CDR1 as MNHEY and CDR2 as SVGAGI. The CDR3: CASSNSQRSTGELFF. DNA for the CDR3: TGTGCCAGCAGTAACTCCCAGCGTAGCACCGGGGAGCTGTTTTTT.

The count of this clone is one. The chain recombines TRBV29-1 with TRBJ1-5; the D gene is possibly TRBD1 (5 bases). This CDR3 is built from 14 residues. The germline CDR1 and CDR2 sequences are SQVTM and ANQGSEA. V shed 4 bases and J shed 3 bases, with 13 bases lying between them. CDR3 bases: TGCAGCGTTGTAGGTACAGGCCTCAATCAGCCCCAGCATTTT. The encoded protein is CSVVGTGLNQPQHF.

The chain has TRBV5-4 and TRBJ2-5; 10 bases align to TRBD2. CDR1 is SGHNT and CDR2 is YYREEE in the germline V gene (reference sequence). With V trimmed by 1 base and J by 1 base, 10 bases remained unmatched. The CDR3 extends over 18 amino acids. CDR3 DNA: TGTGCCAGCAGCTTGAGGCTAGCGGGAGCCTCTCCCCAAGAGACCCAGTACTTC. This sequence encodes CASSLRLAGASPQETQYF.

V gene TRBV2 combines with J gene TRBJ2-3, with D perhaps TRBD1 (6 bases). Germline V gene lookup returns CDR1 SNHLY and CDR2 FYNNEI. Trimming removed 7 bases at V and 3 bases at J, with 8 bases between. The CDR3 spans 12 residues. The CDR3 DNA reads TGTGCCAGCACCCAGGGGACAGATACGCAGTATTTT. Its protein is CASTQGTDTQYF.

The sample holds a few counts of this clone. This chain joins TRBV5-1 and TRBJ2-7; D uncertain. Deletions cut 4 bases from V and 0 bases from J, with 14 bases between. The CDR3 runs to 15 residues. Germline-derived CDR1 and CDR2 are SGHRS and YFSETQ. CDR3 in DNA: TGCGCCAGCAGCCTCCCCGAAGCTAGCTCCTACGAGCAGTACTTC. It specifies CASSLPEASSYEQYF.